The 30 T cell receptor beta chains below were found in one sample sequenced in a study of blood T cell repertoires in COVID-19. Only in-frame clones appear in the TCRdb table, and some are missing; sequencing was by immunoSEQ multiplex PCR. In the table there are hundreds of thousands of clones, approximately 80% of which are singletons. Sequenced input: peripheral blood. These receptors all stem from a woman of 80 years or more with acute or convalescent COVID-19.

The genes are TRBV27 and TRBJ2-1; D unclear. Trimming pared 2 bases from V and 9 bases from J, leaving 11 bases between. Per germline, CDR1 MNHEY and CDR2 SMNVEV (reference sequence). CDR3 length equals 13 residues. The CDR3 nucleotides read TGTGCCAGCAGTTTAGAGGTGGCCACTGAGCAGTTCTTC. Translating gives CASSLEVATEQFF.

This clone was detected only a few times. J is TRBJ2-7 and V is TRBV5-1; D possibly corresponds to TRBD2 (6 bases). V gave up 4 bases and J gave up 7 bases, with 9 bases separating them. There are 11 residues in the CDR3. Germline lookup yields CDR1 SGHRS and CDR2 YFSETQ. The CDR3 protein is CASSGGLEQYF. Here the CDR3 DNA reads TGCGCCAGCAGCGGAGGACTAGAGCAGTACTTC. Together with reference TRBV5-1 and TRBJ2-7, the CDR3 gives the full variable domain: KAGVTQTPRYLIKTRGQQVTLSCSPISGHRSVSWYQQTPGQGLQFLFEYFSETQRNKGNFPGRFSGRQFSNSRSEMNVSTLELGDSALYLCASSGGLEQYFGPGTRLTVT.

This chain uses TRBV6-2 or TRBV6-3 with TRBJ2-3, with 10 bases aligning to TRBD1. The CDR3 has 17 residues. Germline values: CDR1 MNHEY, CDR2 SVGEGT. V shed 2 bases, J shed 1 base, and the junction held 6 bases outside the gene matches. The CDR3 sequence is CASSYPPGTGGTDTQYF. The CDR3 DNA sequence: TGTGCCAGCAGTTACCCTCCTGGGACAGGGGGCACAGATACGCAGTATTTT.

V gene TRBV5-5 combines with J gene TRBJ1-3; 7 nucleotides line up with TRBD1. With 0 bases clipped from V and 4 bases from J, the junction kept 7 bases outside the gene matches. CDR1 and CDR2 (germline): SGHKS, YYEKEE (reference sequence). The CDR3 covers 16 residues. CDR3 region: CASSLATGIGGNTIYF. Written as DNA, the CDR3 is TGTGCCAGCAGCTTGGCGACAGGGATAGGAGGAAACACCATATATTTT. Drawing the rest from reference TRBV5-5 and TRBJ1-3, the complete variable domain is DAGVTQSPTHLIKTRGQQVTLRCSPISGHKSVSWYQQVLGQGPQFIFQYYEKEERGRGNFPDRFSARQFPNYSSELNVNALLLGDSALYLCASSLATGIGGNTIYFGEGSWLTVV.

The chain recombines TRBV6-6 with TRBJ1-5; TRBD1 is a possible D gene (5 bases). V shed 5 bases and J shed 4 bases, with 24 bases lying between them. CDR1 is MNHNY and CDR2 is SVGAGI in the germline V gene (reference sequence). The CDR3 has 18 amino acids. The CDR3: CASSPKPATPTGNQPQHF. CDR3 sequence (DNA): TGTGCCAGCAGTCCCAAACCCGCGACCCCTACAGGAAATCAGCCCCAGCATTTT.

The chain has TRBV5-1 and TRBJ2-7; D is perhaps TRBD2 (5 bases). Per the germline V gene, CDR1 is SGHRS and CDR2 is YFSETQ. The CDR3 consists of 14 residues. Trimming shortened V by 1 base and J by 2 bases, and 10 bases separated the two germline ends. CDR3 residues: CASSLYTGTYEQYF. The CDR3 DNA reads TGCGCCAGCAGCTTGTATACGGGGACCTACGAGCAGTACTTC. Together with reference TRBV5-1 and TRBJ2-7, the CDR3 gives the full variable domain: KAGVTQTPRYLIKTRGQQVTLSCSPISGHRSVSWYQQTPGQGLQFLFEYFSETQRNKGNFPGRFSGRQFSNSRSEMNVSTLELGDSALYLCASSLYTGTYEQYFGPGTRLTVT.

The chain uses TRBV20-1 and TRBJ1-2; D is perhaps TRBD1 (5 bases). Germline CDR1 reads DFQATT; CDR2 reads SNEGSKA (reference sequence). V was pared by 3 bases and J by 6 bases, with 11 bases between. This CDR3 is built from 12 residues. The CDR3 reads CSASETVDGYTF. In nucleotides, the CDR3 is TGCAGTGCTAGTGAGACAGTGGATGGCTACACCTTC.

The V call is TRBV5-4, the J call TRBJ2-7; TRBD2 might be the D (7 bases). In germline, CDR1 is SGHNT, CDR2 YYREEE (reference sequence). Trimming left V 0 bases short and J 0 bases short, with 16 bases between. This CDR3 is built from 17 residues. The CDR3 region has the DNA TGTGCCAGCAGCTTGGGGGGGGGCAGTTCCAACTCCTACGAGCAGTACTTC. Its translation: CASSLGGGSSNSYEQYF.

The chain joins TRBV6-5 to TRBJ2-7; D is perhaps TRBD2 (5 bases). The ends were cut back, 7 bases at V and 2 bases at J, with 15 bases in the middle. Germline V gene data show CDR1 as MNHEY and CDR2 as SVGAGI. CDR3 length: 14 residues. The CDR3 sequence is CASTPGLKTYEQYF. In DNA form, the CDR3 reads TGTGCCAGCACCCCCGGACTGAAAACCTACGAGCAGTACTTC.

The chain has TRBV10-3 and TRBJ1-4; D remains ambiguous. Deletions cut 5 bases from V and 1 base from J, with 11 bases between. Germline-derived CDR1 and CDR2 are ENHRY and SYGVKD. This CDR3 comprises 15 residues. The CDR3 DNA reads TGTGCCATCAGTCTGGACCGGGGAACTAATGAAAAACTGTTTTTT. Protein: CAISLDRGTNEKLFF.

The chain recombines TRBV6-5 with TRBJ1-1; 9 bases are shared with TRBD1. J gave up 7 bases and V 6 bases, and 9 bases lay outside the gene matches. The CDR3 runs 14 residues. Germline V gene sequence: CDR1 MNHEY, CDR2 SVGAGI. In nucleotides, the CDR3 is TGTGCCAGCAGGAGGACAGGGGACGGCCTTGAAGCTTTCTTT. Its translation is CASRRTGDGLEAFF.

V is TRBV7-2 and J is TRBJ2-7, with no clear D. V was trimmed by 1 base and J by 2 bases, leaving 6 bases between them. Germline V gene sequence: CDR1 SGHTA, CDR2 FQGNSA. The length of the CDR3 is 13 residues. The CDR3 here is CASSLGGTYEQYF. The DNA of the CDR3 is TGTGCCAGCAGCTTAGGCGGAACCTACGAGCAGTACTTC.

The chain carries TRBV2 and TRBJ1-5; TRBD1 matches at 8 bases. Germline V gives CDR1 SNHLY, CDR2 FYNNEI. J lost 0 bases, V lost 7 bases, and 11 bases had no gene match. This CDR3 has 17 residues. The CDR3 loop reads CASKRDRSDYSNQPQHF. The CDR3 bases are TGTGCCAGCAAAAGGGACAGGAGCGATTATAGCAATCAGCCCCAGCATTTT.

The chain links TRBV19 to TRBJ2-3; 14 bases align to TRBD2. After removal of 10 bases from V and 6 bases from J, the junction contained 6 bases not matched to a gene. The CDR3 is 14 residues long. The germline V gene encodes CDR1 LNHDA and CDR2 SQIVND (reference sequence). CDR3: CATSTSGGADTQYF. CDR3 DNA sequence: TGTGCCACCTCGACTAGCGGGGGGGCGGATACGCAGTATTTT. Looking up the rest from reference TRBV19 and TRBJ2-3 gives the full variable domain: DGGITQSPKYLFRKEGQNVTLSCEQNLNHDAMYWYRQDPGQGLRLIYYSQIVNDFQKGDIAEGYSVSREKKESFPLTVTSAQKNPTAFYLCATSTSGGADTQYFGPGTRLTVL.

This sequence joins TRBV28 and TRBJ1-3, with D unresolved. The ends were cut back, 10 bases at V and 1 base at J, with 17 bases in the middle. Looked up from germline, CDR1 is MDHEN and CDR2 is SYDVKM. This CDR3 has 15 amino acids. The DNA of the CDR3 is TGTGCCACCCACCCCCCCTCCCGGTCTGGAAACACCATATATTTT. This encodes CATHPPSRSGNTIYF.

The gene calls are TRBV5-6 and TRBJ1-2; 10 nucleotides match TRBD1. The V gene end was trimmed by 1 base and the J gene end by 8 bases; junction bases not matched to a gene: 5. This CDR3 has 14 residues. CDR1 SGHDT and CDR2 YYEEEE come from the germline V gene. CDR3: CASSLLDRGKGYTF. In DNA form, the CDR3 reads TGTGCCAGCAGCTTGCTGGACAGGGGGAAAGGCTACACCTTC.

This chain joins TRBV7-8 and TRBJ2-5; 13 bases are a match to TRBD2. The length of the CDR3 is 16 residues. CDR1 is SGHVS, CDR2 FQNEAQ, per germline. Germline trimming cut 5 bases from V and 5 bases from J; bases unmatched to any gene: 8. CDR3 sequence: CASSDLGLAGLETQYF. The CDR3 nucleotides are TGTGCCAGCAGCGATCTGGGACTAGCGGGGCTGGAGACCCAGTACTTC.

The chain employs TRBV28 and TRBJ1-5; D perhaps matches TRBD1 (6 bases). Germline lookup yields CDR1 MDHEN and CDR2 SYDVKM. The CDR3 is 16 amino acids. Trimming cost V 7 bases and J 4 bases, with 20 bases left between them. The CDR3 region has the DNA TGTGCCAGCACGGGGGGAGGGGGGCGGAGGAATCAGCCCCAGCATTTT. Protein product: CASTGGGGRRNQPQHF.

The rearrangement joins TRBV19 to TRBJ1-5, with D maybe TRBD1 (6 bases). Germline CDR1 LNHDA, CDR2 SQIVND (reference sequence). The length of the CDR3 is 13 residues. Trimming removed 7 bases at V and 2 bases at J, with 9 bases between. The CDR3: CASTGAGNQPQHF. CDR3 coding DNA: TGTGCCAGTACAGGGGCGGGCAATCAGCCCCAGCATTTT.

V and J are TRBV2 and TRBJ2-4, with a tentative D call TRBD2 (6 bases). V was trimmed by 4 bases and J by 6 bases, leaving 16 bases between them. Looked up from germline, CDR1 is SNHLY and CDR2 is FYNNEI. This CDR3 is 15 amino acids long. The CDR3 protein is CASSGGGEERNIQYF. CDR3 coding DNA: TGTGCCAGCAGTGGGGGCGGGGAAGAACGAAACATTCAGTACTTC.

J is TRBJ1-2 and V is TRBV28; the D gene is possibly TRBD1 (5 bases). The CDR3 is 17 amino acids. Germline CDR1 MDHEN, CDR2 SYDVKM. V lost 6 bases, J lost 1 base, and 21 bases lay in between. For the CDR3, the DNA is TGTGCCAGCAGGATCCAGGGTGTGGGCCGCATTAACTATGGCTACACCTTC. Protein: CASRIQGVGRINYGYTF.

The V and J genes are TRBV19 and TRBJ1-1; D is unclear. The germline V gene has CDR1 LNHDA and CDR2 SQIVND (reference sequence). V gave up 2 bases and J gave up 0 bases, with 7 bases separating them. The CDR3 is 14 residues long. CDR3 region: CASSIQIMNTEAFF. Here the CDR3 DNA reads TGTGCCAGTAGTATACAAATCATGAACACTGAAGCTTTCTTT.

This chain uses TRBV6-5 with TRBJ2-5, with D tentatively TRBD2 (7 bases). The CDR3 covers 14 residues. Trimming removed 6 bases at V and 7 bases at J, with 18 bases between. Germline values: CDR1 MNHEY, CDR2 SVGAGI. The CDR3, as DNA: TGTGCCAGCAGGTTGGAGGGGGGGCTCGGGACCCAGTACTTC. It encodes CASRLEGGLGTQYF.

This chain uses TRBV20-1 with TRBJ1-2; no clear D. Trimming cost V 3 bases and J 3 bases, with 8 bases left between them. The CDR3 runs to 12 residues. Germline V lookup: CDR1 DFQATT, CDR2 SNEGSKA (reference sequence). The CDR3 nucleotides are TGCAGTGCTAGTTCCAGCGACTATGGCTACACCTTC. Its protein product is CSASSSDYGYTF.

The rearrangement uses TRBV12-3 or TRBV12-4 and TRBJ2-3; no clear D gene. Trimming took off 3 bases at V and 9 bases at J, with 13 bases between the two ends. This CDR3 region has 13 residues. DNA for the CDR3: TGTGCCAGCAGTTTGAGTCCGTCTCCCACGCAGTATTTT. Amino acids: CASSLSPSPTQYF.

The chain links TRBV3-1 (or the pseudogene TRBV3-2) to TRBJ1-3, with D maybe TRBD1 (5 bases). The V gene's germline CDR1 is LGHDT and CDR2 YNNKEL (reference sequence). Trimming pared 4 bases from V and 0 bases from J, leaving 10 bases between. The CDR3 is made up of 15 amino acids. The CDR3 loop is CASSLQAVSGNTIYF. The CDR3 DNA sequence: TGTGCCAGCAGCCTACAGGCAGTCTCTGGAAACACCATATATTTT.

This chain joins TRBV12-5 and TRBJ1-5; maybe TRBD1 (5 bases). Looked up from germline, CDR1 is LGHNT and CDR2 is FRNRAP. This CDR3 has 12 residues. Trimming removed 8 bases from V and 6 bases from J, with 11 bases in between. DNA for the CDR3: TGTGCTAGTTCCCCAAGGGGTCAGCCCCAGCATTTT. Protein sequence: CASSPRGQPQHF.

CDR3 nucleotide sequence: TGTGCCAGCAGCAAAGATCCTAGCGGGGGGGTAGGTGAGCAGTTCTTC. Translated, it gives CASSKDPSGGVGEQFF. The chain has TRBV21-1 and TRBJ2-1; TRBD2 is the table's D call, not checked against the DNA. TRBV21-1 is a known pseudogene. The CDR3 totals 16 residues.

The chain is built from TRBV5-5 and TRBJ1-1, with D perhaps TRBD1 (5 bases). The germline CDR1 and CDR2 sequences are SGHKS and YYEKEE (reference sequence). The CDR3 runs to 14 residues. With 2 bases removed from V and 5 bases from J, the gap between germline ends came to 13 bases. In DNA, the CDR3 is TGTGCCAGCAGCTTCCCAGCAGGGAAAACTGAAGCTTTCTTT. This translates into CASSFPAGKTEAFF.

The chain recombines TRBV5-8 with TRBJ1-6; 11 bases map to TRBD1. Germline CDR1 and CDR2: SGHTS and YDEGEE. V trimming: 4 bases; J trimming: 9 bases; junction bases outside the gene matches: 6. CDR3 size: 15 residues. In DNA, the CDR3 is TGTGCCAGCAGCAGCGGGACAGGGGGATTTTCACCCCTCCACTTT. Residues: CASSSGTGGFSPLHF.